What follows are 25 T cell receptor beta chains derived from one specimen sequenced in a study of CD8 T cells in Susac syndrome. cDNA came from 0.5 to 1 ug RNA primed by random hexamers. TCRdb recomputed calls from the immunoSEQ multiplex PCR reads with MiXCR, one row per CDR3 protein. In the table there are 90,000 to 150,000 distinct CDR3 sequences, around 94% of which are singletons. Sequencing was done on a sample of CD4+ T cells from PBMCs. All receptors come from a human donor with multiple sclerosis.

The genes are TRBV7-2 and TRBJ2-7; D tentatively reads TRBD1 or TRBD2 (6 bases each). The length of the CDR3 is 14 residues. Trimming shortened V by 6 bases and J by 4 bases, and 16 bases separated the two germline ends. Germline values: CDR1 SGHTA, CDR2 FQGNSA. This CDR3 is CASRAGGTPYEQYF. The CDR3 nucleotides are TGTGCCAGCAGGGCCGGCGGGACACCATACGAGCAGTACTTC.

In its sample, this clonotype was seen once. The rearrangement joins TRBV3-1 to TRBJ1-5; D gene uncertain. V was pared by 3 bases and J by 5 bases, with 8 bases between. Germline V gene data show CDR1 as LGHDT and CDR2 as YNNKEL (reference sequence). The CDR3 has 13 amino acids. CDR3 loop: CASSQQQDQPQHF. The CDR3 bases are TGTGCCAGCAGCCAGCAGCAGGATCAGCCCCAGCATTTT.

The V call is TRBV7-9, the J call TRBJ1-5; no reliable D call. V lost 5 bases and J 1 base, leaving 15 bases between the germline ends. The germline V gene has CDR1 SEHNR and CDR2 FQNEAQ (reference sequence). The CDR3 length is 16 residues. In DNA form, the CDR3 reads TGTGCCAGCAGCGTGGGAACCGGGGTCAGCAATCAGCCCCAGCATTTT. Translating gives CASSVGTGVSNQPQHF.

This rearrangement joins TRBV15 to TRBJ2-7; D gene ambiguous. Germline-derived CDR1 and CDR2 are LNHNV and YYDKDF (reference sequence). The V gene lost 0 bases and the J gene lost 3 bases, with 12 bases spanning the gap. The CDR3 extends over 15 amino acids. CDR3 sequence reads: CATSRDLHTGYEQYF. The CDR3 DNA reads as TGTGCCACCAGCAGAGATCTTCATACCGGCTACGAGCAGTACTTC.

V usage is TRBV4-2 and J usage is TRBJ2-3; D uncertain. Looked up from germline, CDR1 is LGHNA and CDR2 is YNFKEQ. The CDR3 runs 15 residues. V was clipped by 0 bases and J by 1 base, with 8 bases between them. CDR3 bases: TGTGCCAGCAGCCAAGATCTCTATGGCACAGATACGCAGTATTTT. Its protein is CASSQDLYGTDTQYF.

The V and J genes are TRBV5-4 and TRBJ1-2, with D perhaps TRBD1 (5 bases). The CDR3 is made up of 14 amino acids. Germline V gene data show CDR1 as SGHNT and CDR2 as YYREEE (reference sequence). V was shortened by 2 bases and J by 3 bases, with 11 bases between the two germline ends. CDR3 in amino acids: CASSFGGADYGYTF. The CDR3 DNA is TGTGCCAGCAGCTTTGGCGGGGCCGACTATGGCTACACCTTC.

V is TRBV3-1 and J is TRBJ2-7; 7 bases are a match to TRBD1. This CDR3 spans 15 amino acids. V shed 2 bases and J 6 bases; nucleotides not matched to a gene: 10. The germline CDR1 and CDR2 sequences are LGHDT and YNNKEL (reference sequence). The CDR3 DNA is TGTGCCAGCAGCCAACTGACAGGGTATCCGGGCGAGCAGTACTTC. Amino acids: CASSQLTGYPGEQYF.

This chain uses TRBV29-1 with TRBJ1-2; possibly TRBD1 for D (5 bases). Trimming took off 7 bases at V and 8 bases at J, with 20 bases between the two ends. CDR1 is SQVTM and CDR2 is ANQGSEA in the germline V gene. CDR3 length: 13 residues. CDR3 in amino acids: CSGRQGSEEGYTF. CDR3 nucleotide sequence: TGCAGCGGGCGTCAGGGCTCGGAGGAGGGCTACACCTTC.

The chain couples TRBV4-3 to TRBJ1-4, with 8 bases matching TRBD1. Germline CDR1 reads LGHNA; CDR2 reads YSLEER. The CDR3 spans 15 residues. V was pared by 1 base and J by 10 bases, with 8 bases of the junction left unmatched. The CDR3 sequence is CASSQVFRGQVKLFF. In nucleotides, the CDR3 is TGCGCCAGCAGCCAAGTTTTCAGGGGGCAAGTAAAACTGTTTTTT.

This rearrangement joins TRBV30 to TRBJ1-3, with no clear D. Between the trimmed V and J ends, which lost 0 bases and 4 bases, there was a span of 13 bases. The germline V gene encodes CDR1 GTSNPN and CDR2 SVGIG (reference sequence). The CDR3 has 15 residues. CDR3 in amino acids: CAWSVQGSRGNTIYF. The CDR3 DNA sequence: TGTGCCTGGAGTGTACAAGGCTCACGAGGAAACACCATATATTTT.

The rearrangement joins TRBV19 to TRBJ2-5; 7 nucleotides match TRBD2. The CDR3 sequence is 14 residues long. V lost 3 bases, J lost 5 bases, and 6 bases stayed unmatched. Germline V CDR1 and CDR2: LNHDA, SQIVND (reference sequence). The CDR3 nucleotides read TGTGCCAGTAGTATCGGGCAGGGAGGGGAGACCCAGTACTTC. Amino acid sequence: CASSIGQGGETQYF.

The genes are TRBV6-5 and TRBJ2-2, with D perhaps TRBD2 (6 bases). The germline V and J ends were trimmed by 6 bases and 0 bases, with 11 bases remaining between them. This CDR3 contains 15 residues. The germline V gene has CDR1 MNHEY and CDR2 SVGAGI. The CDR3 spells CASSEEGPNTGELFF. In nucleotides, the CDR3 is TGTGCCAGCAGCGAGGAGGGCCCGAACACCGGGGAGCTGTTTTTT.

The chain joins TRBV3-1 to TRBJ1-2; 8 bases align to TRBD1. Germline CDR1 is LGHDT and CDR2 is YNNKEL (reference sequence). The CDR3 is 14 residues long. Germline trimming cut 3 bases from V and 4 bases from J; bases unmatched to any gene: 4. CDR3 residues: CASSQGGQAYGYTF. The CDR3 bases are TGTGCCAGCAGCCAGGGGGGACAGGCCTATGGCTACACCTTC. The variable domain in full, with the rest retrieved from reference TRBV3-1 and TRBJ1-2, is DTAVSQTPKYLVTQMGNDKSIKCEQNLGHDTMYWYKQDSKKFLKIMFSYNNKELIINETVPNRFSPKSPDKAHLNLHINSLELGDSAVYFCASSQGGQAYGYTFGSGTRLTVV.

The chain uses TRBV6-1 and TRBJ2-2; D unresolved. The CDR3 has 14 amino acids. Germline-derived CDR1 and CDR2 are MNHNS and SASEGT. V lost 5 bases and J lost 6, with 13 bases in between. CDR3 region: CASSSMKGAGELFF. CDR3 coding DNA: TGTGCCAGCAGTTCTATGAAGGGTGCCGGGGAGCTGTTTTTT.

V is TRBV12-3 or TRBV12-4 and J is TRBJ2-7; a weak D match, TRBD2 (5 bases). The CDR3 is made up of 13 amino acids. The V end was cut by 5 bases, the J end by 4 bases, with 12 bases between. This chain's CDR3 is CASSRYGDYEQYF. The CDR3 DNA sequence: TGTGCCAGCAGTCGCTACGGGGATTACGAGCAGTACTTC.

This rearrangement joins TRBV29-1 to TRBJ1-1; no clear D gene. V was clipped by 4 bases and J by 0 bases, with 6 bases between them. Germline values: CDR1 SQVTM, CDR2 ANQGSEA. This CDR3 comprises 12 residues. CDR3 in DNA: TGCAGCGTTGCCGGGCTGAACACTGAAGCTTTCTTT. As protein: CSVAGLNTEAFF.

The rearrangement links TRBV7-2 to TRBJ2-5; D ambiguous. CDR1 SGHTA and CDR2 FQGNSA come from the germline V gene. This CDR3 region has 12 residues. Between the trimmed V and J ends, which lost 5 bases and 3 bases, there was a span of 7 bases. The CDR3 here is CASSLTEETQYF. In nucleotides, the CDR3 is TGTGCCAGCAGCCTCACAGAAGAGACCCAGTACTTC.

The chain combines TRBV20-1 with TRBJ2-3, with D perhaps TRBD2 (6 bases). The germline CDR1 and CDR2 sequences are DFQATT and SNEGSKA (reference sequence). This CDR3 is built from 14 residues. V was pared by 2 bases and J by 1 base, with 10 bases between. The CDR3, as DNA: TGCAGTGCTAGATCAGTAGCGGGCACAGATACGCAGTATTTT. It yields the protein CSARSVAGTDTQYF.

The CDR3 protein is CSARVGRLAGGYETQYF. The CDR3 coding sequence is TGCAGTGCTAGAGTGGGTCGACTAGCGGGGGGCTATGAGACCCAGTACTTC. The V call is TRBV20-1, the J call TRBJ2-5, with 13 bases aligning to TRBD2. The CDR3 covers 17 residues. The trim removed 1 base at V and 5 bases at J, leaving 10 bases unmatched. The V gene's germline CDR1 is DFQATT and CDR2 SNEGSKA (reference sequence).

The gene calls are TRBV6-1 and TRBJ1-2; 7 bases align to TRBD1. The CDR3 is made up of 15 amino acids. CDR1 and CDR2 (germline): MNHNS, SASEGT. Trimming removed 6 bases from V and 8 bases from J; junction bases left unmatched: 15. The CDR3: CASSPQGVNRGGYTF. The CDR3 DNA is TGTGCCAGCAGCCCACAGGGTGTGAACAGGGGCGGCTACACCTTC.

The rearrangement uses TRBV7-2 and TRBJ2-7; 9 bases agree with TRBD1. The V and J ends lost 5 bases and 2 bases, in that order; junction bases with no gene match: 10. Germline V gene lookup returns CDR1 SGHTA and CDR2 FQGNSA. This CDR3 region has 16 residues. The CDR3 is CASSPRWGTGTYEQYF. Here the CDR3 DNA reads TGTGCCAGCAGCCCGAGATGGGGGACAGGGACCTACGAGCAGTACTTC. Filled out from reference TRBV7-2 and TRBJ2-7, the complete variable domain reads GAGVSQSPSNKVTEKGKDVELRCDPISGHTALYWYRQSLGQGLEFLIYFQGNSAPDKSGLPSDRFSAERTGGSVSTLTIQRTQQEDSAVYLCASSPRWGTGTYEQYFGPGTRLTVT.

This clonotype was detected only once. The V and J genes are TRBV7-3 and TRBJ2-7, with a possible D match to TRBD2 (6 bases). The V end was cut by 5 bases, the J end by 2 bases, with 13 bases between. The CDR3 totals 14 residues. CDR1 SGHTA and CDR2 FQGTGA come from the germline V gene. The chain's CDR3 is CASSPNGGAYEQYF. CDR3 nucleotides: TGTGCCAGCAGCCCGAACGGCGGGGCCTACGAGCAGTACTTC.

With respect to this clonotype: The conserved phenylalanine or tryptophan normally closing the CDR3 is absent here, so this likely arose from a read error. This chain joins TRBV9 and TRBJ2-7, with TRBD2 matching over 8 bases. The V gene end was trimmed by 4 bases and the J gene end by 6 bases; junction bases not matched to a gene: 12. The CDR3 runs 15 residues. Germline V gives CDR1 SGDLS, CDR2 YYNGEE. The CDR3 loop reads CASSSQAGDLSEQYL. The CDR3 bases are TGTGCCAGCAGCTCACAAGCGGGGGATCTCTCCGAGCAGTACCTC.

This rearrangement joins TRBV29-1 to TRBJ2-3; no definite D call. Germline V lookup: CDR1 SQVTM, CDR2 ANQGSEA. This CDR3 contains 17 residues. V lost 1 base to trimming and J lost 4 bases, with 21 bases between them. CDR3 DNA: TGCAGCGTTGAAGCAGTGGTCCGCTCCAGAAGGGCAGATACGCAGTATTTT. Amino acids: CSVEAVVRSRRADTQYF.

As regards this clonotype: The junction departs from germline at one end; a sequencing error may be responsible. The V gene is TRBV5-1, the J gene TRBJ2-2; D remains ambiguous. This CDR3 has 14 residues. Germline V gives CDR1 SGHRS, CDR2 YFSETQ. CDR3 nucleotide sequence: TGCGCCAGCAGCGAGACACAGAACACCGAGGAGCTGTTTTTT. Translation gives CASSETQNTEELFF.